The present entry profiles one T cell receptor beta chain with its context. Its target is unknown. These data come from a study of T cell responses to AZD1222 COVID-19 vaccine. Notes on the study in general: White British ancestry dominated among donors, who included more females, and clonal diversity was possibly underestimated. Unmutated variant regions reportedly attract nearly half of all spike-specific TCRs.

The CDR3 has 15 residues. Unmatched junction bases numbered 5, after V lost 7 bases and J lost 2 bases. The germline V gene has CDR1 LNHDA and CDR2 SQIVND (reference sequence). TCRdb's copy holds only in-frame clones and misses some; the assay was immunoSEQ multiplex PCR. Here the sample spans some 120,000 clones, approximately 80% being singletons. Some second doses came at about 4 weeks and others at about 12 weeks; these were pooled. This TCR derives from an adult who received the AZD1222 COVID-19 vaccine. The source material was peripheral blood, sampled 28 days after the second AZD1222 dose. The gene calls are TRBV19 and TRBJ1-5, with 10 bases that match TRBD1. The CDR3 region has the DNA TGTGCCAGTACTACCGGGACAGGGGGCAATCAGCCCCAGCATTTT. This translates into CASTTGTGGNQPQHF. The full variable domain, in which reference TRBV19 and TRBJ1-5 provide the parts outside the CDR3, is DGGITQSPKYLFRKEGQNVTLSCEQNLNHDAMYWYRQDPGQGLRLIYYSQIVNDFQKGDIAEGYSVSREKKESFPLTVTSAQKNPTAFYLCASTTGTGGNQPQHFGDGTRLSIL.